This TCR beta chain comes out of a study of CXCR3-negative and CXCR3-positive naive CD8 T cells. Across the study: TRB reads totalled about 140 million, about 1.5 +/- 0.3 million per library. Study observations and caveats: Memory CD8+ cells showed much lower diversity, while both naive subsets were comparably high. Naive cells that were CXCR3-negative or CXCR3-positive used TRBV-TRBJ genes alike, while memory cells diverged.

UMI-labeled 5' RACE TRB cDNA libraries were prepared from the cells. TCRdb reprocessed the 5' RACE reads; each CDR3 protein has one entry and no DNA is given. Its clone listing holds about 58,000 distinct CDR3 sequences. The germline V gene has CDR1 MNHEY and CDR2 SMNVEV (reference sequence). The CDR3 has 15 amino acids. In regard to this clonotype: No antigen is known for it.

Naive CD8+ T cells showed a CD45RO-CCR7+CD27+CD95- phenotype. The receptor was isolated from a human donor in good health. Some clones in this sample may be carry-over from other donors' samples. The sample taken for sequencing was naive CXCR3- CD8+ T cells from blood. Subset meaning: CD45RO-CCR7+CD27+CD95- naive CD8+ T cells lacking CXCR3 (TNR3-). The J gene is TRBJ1-5, the V gene TRBV27. CDR3 sequence: CASSPYTGSNQPQHF.